This T cell receptor beta chain was sequenced in a study of post-analysis software for immune sequencing data (dated by TCRdb to between 2015 and 2016). About the full investigation: Disease courses on record covered relapsing-remitting, secondary progressive and progressive-relapsing multiple sclerosis, though some patients had no subtype annotation. The multiple sclerosis patient repertoires were compared with about a dozen previously published healthy control repertoires from donors aged about 6 to 26 years. A subset of samples was prepared in parallel using single-end sample barcoding, then pooled and co-amplified after Illumina adapter ligation. Broader findings and caveats from the paper: The control group was slightly older than the multiple sclerosis patient group. Patients showed significantly higher frequencies than controls for about 5 TRBV segments, among them TRBV5-6, TRBV5-1 and TRBV20-1. Strong co-clustering of samples prepared in the same batch was shown by direct clustering with F measure, prompting a batch-effect correction. Significantly lower normalized Chao1 diversity was found in multiple sclerosis patients than in controls, suggesting substantial peripheral T-cell clonal expansion.

Receptor libraries were prepared by PCR. Sequencer: Illumina HiSeq 2500. To reduce PCR and sequencing biases, unique molecular identifiers were built into the TCR beta cDNA libraries. Every 1 to 10 million input T cells yielded about 500,000 cDNA molecules, meaning each molecule approximated one T cell. The patient libraries were prepared and sequenced using the same protocol as the earlier healthy control dataset. Within a given batch, samples were prepared together, multiplexed and sequenced on the same HiSeq lane. In the paper's pipeline: Raw barcoded reads were processed with MIGEC, and single-read molecular identifier groups were discarded before consensus assembly and CDR3 extraction. VDJtools was used for post-analysis of the clonotype tables, and diversity was normalized by down-sampling every dataset to the size of the smallest sample. Repertoire overlap clustering matched CDR3 amino acid but not nucleotide sequences to correct batch-related cross-sample contamination. In-frame beta chains were kept once TCRdb had trimmed the public reads at Q25 with fastp and called clones with MiXCR. Each entry is one CDR3 protein sequence, shown with its most common DNA and genes. The V and J calls were not made by the authors but by TCRdb's processing. The sample contains about 400,000 distinct CDR3 sequences, around 37% of them found a single time. Together, the top ten hold under 15% of the sample.

From the cysteine up to the phenylalanine, the CDR3 has a length of 14 residues. Solely the CDR3 DNA is kept, with 42 bases framed from the first base. CDR1 and CDR2, per the germline V gene, are SGHRS and YFSETQ. Between the V and J ends, shortened by 0 bases and 8 bases respectively, the junction contains 14 bases. TCR beta repertoires were profiled from peripheral blood of about a dozen young patients with multiple sclerosis to demonstrate the VDJtools post-analysis software. The multiple sclerosis patients were children and adolescents ranging in age from about 6 to 16 years. Regarding this clonotype: Its binding antigen is unknown. This may be a read error, as it is one base from a much larger clone.

The origin of this receptor is a girl between 5 and 17 years old with multiple sclerosis. The chain uses TRBV5-1 and TRBJ1-2; there is no confident call for the D gene. The sample taken for sequencing was blood. CDR3 region: CASSLALGCWGYTF. The sequenced DNA is TGCGCCAGCAGCTTGGCCTTAGGGTGCTGGGGCTACACCTTC. With the rest looked up from the reference TRBV5-1 and TRBJ1-2 genes rather than sequenced, the full variable domain is KAGVTQTPRYLIKTRGQQVTLSCSPISGHRSVSWYQQTPGQGLQFLFEYFSETQRNKGNFPGRFSGRQFSNSRSEMNVSTLELGDSALYLCASSLALGCWGYTFGSGTRLTVV.